The 32 T cell receptor beta chains below were found in one sample sequenced in a study of OX40 agonist ivuxolimab in advanced cancers. The protocol was immunoSEQ multiplex PCR, while the TCRdb copy is restricted to in-frame clones and leaves out a portion. The sample lists about 34,000 clones; about nine tenths were seen once. This specimen consisted of CD4+ or CD8+ T cells sorted from blood, obtained in a trial of the OX40 agonist ivuxolimab. These receptors came from an adult with an advanced solid tumor such as melanoma, head and neck, liver or kidney cancer.

The genes are TRBV6-1 and TRBJ1-1; a possible D gene is TRBD1 (5 bases). From germline, CDR1 is MNHNS and CDR2 SASEGT. This CDR3 is built from 13 residues. V shed 2 bases and J shed 4 bases, with 8 bases lying between them. CDR3 region: CASSEQGRTEAFF. CDR3 sequence (DNA): TGTGCCAGCAGTGAACAGGGTCGCACTGAAGCTTTCTTT.

The rearrangement links TRBV28 to TRBJ2-7, with D perhaps matching TRBD1 (5 bases). V was trimmed by 2 bases and J by 2 bases, leaving 10 bases between them. The germline CDR1 and CDR2 sequences are MDHEN and SYDVKM. This CDR3 spans 14 amino acids. CDR3 DNA: TGTGCCAGCAGTTTAGTACAGGAACCCTACGAGCAGTACTTC. Translating gives CASSLVQEPYEQYF.

The gene calls are TRBV28 and TRBJ1-1, with 7 bases matching TRBD1. CDR3 length: 16 residues. Germline CDR1 is MDHEN and CDR2 is SYDVKM. The V segment lost 6 bases and the J segment 2 bases; nucleotides outside the gene matches: 12. The CDR3 DNA follows: TGTGCCAGCAGGCACACTATCGGGACAGAAAACACTGAAGCTTTCTTT. This encodes CASRHTIGTENTEAFF.

V usage is TRBV15 and J usage is TRBJ2-1; possibly TRBD2 for D (6 bases). In germline, CDR1 is LNHNV, CDR2 YYDKDF (reference sequence). The CDR3 sequence is 16 residues long. V was clipped by 2 bases and J by 7 bases, with 18 bases between them. The CDR3 region has the DNA TGTGCCACCAGCAGACTTGGGGAGCGGGCGGGGAATGAGCAGTTCTTC. It codes for CATSRLGERAGNEQFF. Looking up the rest from reference TRBV15 and TRBJ2-1 gives the full variable domain: DAMVIQNPRYQVTQFGKPVTLSCSQTLNHNVMYWYQQKSSQAPKLLFHYYDKDFNNEADTPDNFQSRRPNTSFCFLDIRSPGLGDTAMYLCATSRLGERAGNEQFFGPGTRLTVL.

The chain combines TRBV5-4 with TRBJ2-1; a weak D match, TRBD2 (6 bases). The germline V gene has CDR1 SGHNT and CDR2 YYREEE (reference sequence). Trimming took off 0 bases at V and 3 bases at J, with 10 bases between the two ends. The CDR3 totals 15 residues. CDR3 protein: CASSLAGVRYNEQFF. The CDR3 DNA reads TGTGCCAGCAGCTTGGCGGGGGTTCGCTACAATGAGCAGTTCTTC.

The chain combines TRBV30 with TRBJ1-4; D ambiguous. This CDR3 has 13 residues. The V and J ends lost 4 bases and 7 bases respectively, with 13 bases between them. CDR1 is GTSNPN and CDR2 is SVGIG in the germline V gene (reference sequence). The chain's CDR3 is CAWTKNGGEKLFF. CDR3 nucleotides: TGTGCCTGGACCAAGAATGGAGGTGAAAAACTGTTTTTT.

This chain joins TRBV5-5 and TRBJ1-1; maybe TRBD1 (5 bases). This CDR3 contains 15 residues. Germline V gene data show CDR1 as SGHKS and CDR2 as YYEKEE (reference sequence). The V gene lost 2 bases and the J gene lost 1 base, with 12 bases spanning the gap. In DNA, the CDR3 is TGTGCCAGCAGCTTCGGGGGACGGGGGAACACTGAAGCTTTCTTT. Translating gives CASSFGGRGNTEAFF.

The chain uses TRBV30 and TRBJ2-3; no clear D. Germline values: CDR1 GTSNPN, CDR2 SVGIG (reference sequence). Trimming left V 0 bases short and J 5 bases short, with 6 bases between. The CDR3 contains 12 residues. CDR3 in DNA: TGTGCCTGGAGTGTGTATCAAGATACGCAGTATTTT. It encodes CAWSVYQDTQYF.

The chain employs TRBV2 and TRBJ2-1; perhaps D is TRBD1 or TRBD2 (6 bases each). Germline CDR1 is SNHLY and CDR2 is FYNNEI. The V end lost 7 bases, the J end lost 4 bases, and 20 bases lay between the germline ends. CDR3 length: 16 amino acids. This CDR3 is CASTEGGLVGYNEQFF. The DNA of the CDR3 is TGTGCCAGCACTGAGGGGGGCTTAGTCGGATACAATGAGCAGTTCTTC.

The rearrangement joins TRBV30 to TRBJ1-3; no reliable D call. CDR1 is GTSNPN, CDR2 SVGIG, per germline (reference sequence). CDR3 length: 15 residues. Trimming removed 1 base at V and 1 base at J, with 11 bases between. DNA of the CDR3: TGTGCCTGGAGTGCAGATGGAGGATCTGGAAACACCATATATTTT. Translated: CAWSADGGSGNTIYF.

The rearrangement uses TRBV29-1 and TRBJ2-3, with D tentatively TRBD1 (6 bases). The CDR3 has 14 amino acids. The germline gives CDR1 SQVTM, CDR2 ANQGSEA. The V gene lost 4 bases and the J gene lost 4 bases, with 15 bases spanning the gap. The chain's CDR3 is CSVAPEGGADTQYF. The CDR3, as DNA: TGCAGCGTTGCGCCTGAAGGGGGTGCAGATACGCAGTATTTT.

There are a few counts of this clone. V usage is TRBV11-3 and J usage is TRBJ1-1; possible D gene TRBD1, 5 bases. V was shortened by 3 bases and J by 0 bases, with 5 bases between the two germline ends. This CDR3 is 13 amino acids long. Germline-derived CDR1 and CDR2 are SGHNT and YENEEA. The CDR3 region has the DNA TGTGCCAGCAGCTTGGGACTGAACACTGAAGCTTTCTTT. Translation gives CASSLGLNTEAFF.

The chain carries TRBV27 and TRBJ1-4, with no clear D. V lost 1 base and J lost 4, with 13 bases in between. Germline V gene lookup returns CDR1 MNHEY and CDR2 SMNVEV (reference sequence). The CDR3 contains 16 residues. The CDR3 reads CASSLLPGGSNEKLFF. The CDR3 DNA is TGTGCCAGCAGTTTATTGCCGGGAGGGAGTAATGAAAAACTGTTTTTT.

The CDR3 sequence is CAAGPSTDTQYF. CDR3 DNA: TGTGCCGCCGGACCTAGCACAGATACGCAGTATTTT. The chain links TRBV11-2 to TRBJ2-3; D remains unclear. Per germline, CDR1 SGHAT and CDR2 FQNNGV. Trimming pared 11 bases from V and 0 bases from J, leaving 9 bases between. This CDR3 comprises 12 residues.

V and J are TRBV10-1 and TRBJ2-3; D could derive from TRBD1 or TRBD2 (5 bases each). The CDR3 is 15 amino acids. Germline CDR1 reads WNHNN; CDR2 reads SYGVQD (reference sequence). V was shortened by 0 bases and J by 8 bases, with 15 bases between the two germline ends. Written as DNA, the CDR3 is TGCGCCAGCAGTGAGTCCCGGAGCCCTGGGGGTACGCAGTATTTT. Protein: CASSESRSPGGTQYF.

This clone was seen only once. The chain joins TRBV5-1 to TRBJ1-2; D ambiguous. The CDR3 is made up of 15 amino acids. Trimming removed 1 base from V and 2 bases from J, with 12 bases in between. CDR1 and CDR2 from the germline V gene are SGHRS and YFSETQ. The CDR3 DNA sequence: TGCGCCAGCAGCTTGATGGGCACAACGAACTATGGCTACACCTTC. Protein sequence: CASSLMGTTNYGYTF.

J is TRBJ2-1 and V is TRBV7-8; TRBD2 might be the D (6 bases). Germline lookup yields CDR1 SGHVS and CDR2 FQNEAQ. The CDR3 spans 16 residues. Trimming stripped 5 bases from V and 1 base from J, with 15 bases between. The CDR3 DNA is TGTGCCAGCAGCCCGAAAGCGGGTACTTCCTACAATGAGCAGTTCTTC. Its translation is CASSPKAGTSYNEQFF.

This sequence joins TRBV4-3 and TRBJ2-1; the D gene is possibly TRBD1 (5 bases). V was cut by 0 bases and J by 2 bases, with 8 bases left in between. The CDR3 loop spans 15 amino acids. CDR1 and CDR2 from the germline V gene are LGHNA and YSLEER. CDR3 region: CASSQDSGTYNEQFF. CDR3 bases: TGCGCCAGCAGCCAAGATTCAGGGACCTACAATGAGCAGTTCTTC.

The J gene is TRBJ2-2, the V gene TRBV29-1, with 8 bases identical to TRBD1. This CDR3 region has 14 residues. With 6 bases clipped from V and 2 bases from J, the junction kept 5 bases outside the gene matches. Germline loops: CDR1 SQVTM, CDR2 ANQGSEA. This CDR3 reads CSVTGTGNTGELFF. In DNA form, the CDR3 reads TGCAGCGTGACCGGGACAGGAAACACCGGGGAGCTGTTTTTT.

The rearrangement joins TRBV19 to TRBJ1-1; D is unclear. This CDR3 has 14 residues. The V end lost 4 bases, the J end lost 2 bases, and 11 bases lay between the germline ends. Germline CDR1 LNHDA, CDR2 SQIVND (reference sequence). The CDR3 protein is CASSSIETNTEAFF. CDR3 in DNA: TGTGCCAGTAGTAGTATCGAGACAAACACTGAAGCTTTCTTT.

CDR3 sequence: CASSIRAYTEAFF. The CDR3 coding sequence is TGTGCCAGTAGTATCAGGGCTTACACTGAAGCTTTCTTT. The chain uses TRBV19 and TRBJ1-1, with D possibly TRBD1 on 5 matching bases. Per the germline V gene, CDR1 is LNHDA and CDR2 is SQIVND (reference sequence). V lost 3 bases and J 3 bases, leaving 8 bases between the germline ends. CDR3 length: 13 amino acids.

This chain links TRBV18 with TRBJ2-3; 7 bases fit TRBD1. Germline V lookup: CDR1 KGHSH, CDR2 LQKENI. This CDR3 has 14 amino acids. Trimming took 2 bases from V and 5 from J; bases not matched to a gene: 4. The CDR3, as DNA: TGTGCCAGCTCACCAGGGACAGCGAGAGATACGCAGTATTTT. It codes for CASSPGTARDTQYF.

The CDR3 DNA reads TGTGCCAGCTTCCACAGGGGAAACACCGGGGAGCTGTTTTTT. Protein product: CASFHRGNTGELFF. This chain uses TRBV21-1 with TRBJ2-2; TRBD1 was called by the table and not checked on the DNA. TRBV21-1 is shown as a pseudogene. The CDR3 spans 14 residues.

The genes are TRBV29-1 and TRBJ2-7, with 12 bases lining up with TRBD1. Germline lookup yields CDR1 SQVTM and CDR2 ANQGSEA. This CDR3 contains 13 residues. V shed 3 bases and J 5 bases; nucleotides not matched to a gene: 2. The CDR3 loop is CSVDGTGGDEQYF. In DNA form, the CDR3 reads TGCAGCGTTGACGGGACAGGGGGCGACGAGCAGTACTTC.

The V and J genes are TRBV18 and TRBJ1-5; unclear D gene. Germline V gene data show CDR1 as KGHSH and CDR2 as LQKENI. The CDR3 runs 12 residues. Trimming took 4 bases from V and 4 from J, leaving 5 bases between them. CDR3 in amino acids: CASSRENQPQHF. CDR3 DNA: TGTGCCAGCTCACGGGAAAATCAGCCCCAGCATTTT.

This chain joins TRBV7-2 and TRBJ2-2, with TRBD2 as a possible D gene (7 bases). CDR3 size: 15 residues. Trimming removed 1 base from V and 6 bases from J, with 12 bases in between. Germline loops: CDR1 SGHTA, CDR2 FQGNSA. Written as DNA, the CDR3 is TGTGCCAGCAGCTTAGATACGGGGGGCCCCGGGGAGCTGTTTTTT. Translation: CASSLDTGGPGELFF.

The rearrangement links TRBV5-5 to TRBJ1-4, with a tentative D call TRBD1 (6 bases). Germline-derived CDR1 and CDR2 are SGHKS and YYEKEE (reference sequence). Trimming pared 5 bases from V and 5 bases from J, leaving 13 bases between. The CDR3 totals 14 residues. CDR3 bases: TGTGCCAGCAGTCCGGAACAGGGAAATGAAAAACTGTTTTTT. It encodes CASSPEQGNEKLFF.

The chain has TRBV21-1 and TRBJ2-1; the table's D gene call, TRBD2, was not cross checked with the DNA. TRBV21-1 is recorded as a pseudogene. The CDR3 consists of 19 residues. This CDR3 reads CASSKVGGRSGRGYNEQFF. Written as DNA, the CDR3 is TGTGCCAGCAGCAAAGTAGGAGGCCGAAGCGGGAGAGGGTACAATGAGCAGTTCTTC.

This clone was seen a few times. The chain uses TRBV4-2 and TRBJ1-4; tentatively, D is TRBD1 (5 bases). The CDR3 consists of 15 residues. V was pared by 0 bases and J by 8 bases, with 13 bases between. The germline CDR1 and CDR2 sequences are LGHNA and YNFKEQ. Here the CDR3 DNA reads TGTGCCAGCAGCCAAGATCGGGGGTTTCGCGAAAAACTGTTTTTT. This encodes CASSQDRGFREKLFF.

The chain has TRBV7-2 and TRBJ2-5; TRBD1 is a possible D gene (6 bases). The CDR3 extends over 15 amino acids. V was cut by 5 bases and J by 2 bases, with 15 bases left in between. CDR1 is SGHTA and CDR2 is FQGNSA in the germline V gene. CDR3 nucleotide sequence: TGTGCCAGCAGCCTTTATGGGGACAAACAAGAGACCCAGTACTTC. This gives the protein CASSLYGDKQETQYF.

V gene TRBV6-5 combines with J gene TRBJ1-4; TRBD1 might be the D (5 bases). The V end lost 6 bases, the J end lost 5 bases, and 13 bases lay between the germline ends. CDR3 length: 14 residues. Germline CDR1 is MNHEY and CDR2 is SVGAGI. For the CDR3, the DNA is TGTGCCAGCAGAAACCGAGACAGAAATGAAAAACTGTTTTTT. Protein sequence: CASRNRDRNEKLFF.

The chain couples TRBV2 to TRBJ2-5; 14 bases are a match to TRBD2. Germline V gene sequence: CDR1 SNHLY, CDR2 FYNNEI. There are 18 residues in the CDR3. Trimming at V came to 6 bases and at J to 2 bases, leaving 11 bases not matched to a gene. CDR3 residues: CASRVGLAGAQGQETQYF. Here the CDR3 DNA reads TGTGCCAGCAGGGTGGGACTAGCGGGAGCCCAGGGACAAGAGACCCAGTACTTC.